This T cell receptor (beta chain) was documented in a study of T cell repertoires in cytomegalovirus infection. Study details: Public TCR beta signatures provided an indication of both CMV infection and a matching HLA type.

On this clonotype itself: Its antigen is unidentified.

The CDR3 runs to 14 residues. The V gene lost 3 bases and the J gene lost 5 bases, with 13 bases spanning the gap. Germline V gene sequence: CDR1 ENHRY, CDR2 SYGVKD. TCRdb fed the reads into MiXCR, producing one record per CDR3 protein. Of around 540,000 distinct CDR3 sequences listed, roughly 34% are singletons. This receptor was taken from a human donor in good health (CMV status not recorded). Some clones in this sample may be carry-over from other donors' samples. The specimen was cultured PBMCs, collected from culture after CMV antigen stimulation. This chain connects TRBV10-3 to TRBJ1-1; D gene unclear. The CDR3 bases are TGTGCCATCAGTGACCAGACCGCGCAAACTGAAGCTTTCTTT. Residues: CAISDQTAQTEAFF.